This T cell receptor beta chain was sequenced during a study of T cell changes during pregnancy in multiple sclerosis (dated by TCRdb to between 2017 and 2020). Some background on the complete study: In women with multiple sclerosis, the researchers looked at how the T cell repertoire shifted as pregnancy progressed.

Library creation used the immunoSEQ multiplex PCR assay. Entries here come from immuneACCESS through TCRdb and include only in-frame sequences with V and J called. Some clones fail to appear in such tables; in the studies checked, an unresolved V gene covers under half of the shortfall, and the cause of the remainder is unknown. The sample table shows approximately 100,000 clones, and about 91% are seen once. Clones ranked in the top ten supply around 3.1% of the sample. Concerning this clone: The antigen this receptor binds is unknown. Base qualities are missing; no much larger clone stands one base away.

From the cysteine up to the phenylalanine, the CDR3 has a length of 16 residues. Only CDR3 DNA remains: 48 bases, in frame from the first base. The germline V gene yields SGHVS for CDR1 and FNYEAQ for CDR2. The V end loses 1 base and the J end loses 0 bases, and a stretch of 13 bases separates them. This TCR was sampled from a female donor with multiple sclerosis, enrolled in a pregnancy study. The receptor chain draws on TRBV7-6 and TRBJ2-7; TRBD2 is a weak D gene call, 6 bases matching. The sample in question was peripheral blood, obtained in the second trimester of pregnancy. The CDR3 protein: CASSLGTAGTSYEQYF. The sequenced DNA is TGTGCCAGCAGCTTAGGTACAGCGGGCACCTCCTACGAGCAGTACTTC. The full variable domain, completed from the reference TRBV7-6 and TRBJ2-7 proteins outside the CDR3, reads GAGVSQSPRYKVTKRGQDVALRCDPISGHVSLYWYRQALGQGPEFLTYFNYEAQQDKSGLPNDRFSAERPEGSISTLTIQRTEQRDSAMYRCASSLGTAGTSYEQYFGPGTRLTVT.